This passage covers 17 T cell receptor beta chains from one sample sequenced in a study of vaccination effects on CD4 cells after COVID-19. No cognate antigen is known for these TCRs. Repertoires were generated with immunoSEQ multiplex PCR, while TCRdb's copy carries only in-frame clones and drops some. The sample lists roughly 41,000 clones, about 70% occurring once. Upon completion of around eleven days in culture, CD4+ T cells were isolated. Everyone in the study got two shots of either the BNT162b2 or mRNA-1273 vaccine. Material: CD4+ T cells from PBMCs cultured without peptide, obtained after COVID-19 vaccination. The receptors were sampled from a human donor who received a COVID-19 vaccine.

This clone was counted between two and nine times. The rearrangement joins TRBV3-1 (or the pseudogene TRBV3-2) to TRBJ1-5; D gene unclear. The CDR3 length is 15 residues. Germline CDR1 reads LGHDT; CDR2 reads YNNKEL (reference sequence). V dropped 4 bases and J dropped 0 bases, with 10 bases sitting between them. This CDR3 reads CASSPTPYSNQPQHF. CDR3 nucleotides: TGTGCCAGCAGCCCAACGCCTTATAGCAATCAGCCCCAGCATTTT.

This CDR3 is CASSLMASDTQYF. The CDR3 DNA reads TGTGCCAGCAGCTTGATGGCCTCAGATACGCAGTATTTT. The J gene is TRBJ2-3, the V gene TRBV5-4; no definite D call. The CDR3 loop spans 13 amino acids. Between the trimmed V and J ends, which lost 1 base and 4 bases, there was a span of 7 bases. Per germline, CDR1 SGHNT and CDR2 YYREEE (reference sequence).

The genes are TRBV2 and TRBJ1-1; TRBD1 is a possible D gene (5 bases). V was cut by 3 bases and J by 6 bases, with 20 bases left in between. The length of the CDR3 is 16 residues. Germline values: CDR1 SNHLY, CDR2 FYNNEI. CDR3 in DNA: TGTGCCAGCAGTGAGATCACCCTTCTTGGGGCTCCTGAAGCTTTCTTT. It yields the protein CASSEITLLGAPEAFF.

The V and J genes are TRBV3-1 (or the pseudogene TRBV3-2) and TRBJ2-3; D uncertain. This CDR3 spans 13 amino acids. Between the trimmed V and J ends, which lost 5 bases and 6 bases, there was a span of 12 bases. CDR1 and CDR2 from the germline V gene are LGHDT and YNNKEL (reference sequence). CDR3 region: CASSWTPSDTQYF. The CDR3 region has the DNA TGTGCCAGCAGCTGGACCCCATCGGATACGCAGTATTTT.

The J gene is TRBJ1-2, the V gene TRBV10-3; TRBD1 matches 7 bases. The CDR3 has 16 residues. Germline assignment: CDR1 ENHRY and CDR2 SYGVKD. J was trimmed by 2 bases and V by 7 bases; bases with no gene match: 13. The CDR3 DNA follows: TGTGCCATCACCGAGGGGCAGGGGGGGGCGAACTATGGCTACACCTTC. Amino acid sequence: CAITEGQGGANYGYTF.

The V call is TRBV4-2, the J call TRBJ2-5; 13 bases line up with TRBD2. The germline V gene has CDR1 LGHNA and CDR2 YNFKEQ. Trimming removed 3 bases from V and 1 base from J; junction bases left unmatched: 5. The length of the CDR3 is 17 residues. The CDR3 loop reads CASSQTSGGLFQETQYF. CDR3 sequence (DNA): TGTGCCAGCAGCCAGACTAGCGGGGGGCTATTCCAAGAGACCCAGTACTTC.

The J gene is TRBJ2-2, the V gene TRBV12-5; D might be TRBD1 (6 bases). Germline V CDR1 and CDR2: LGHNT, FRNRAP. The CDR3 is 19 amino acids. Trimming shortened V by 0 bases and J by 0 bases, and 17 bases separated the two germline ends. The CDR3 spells CASGLVLAPGGANTGELFF. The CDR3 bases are TGTGCTAGTGGTTTGGTACTCGCCCCTGGGGGCGCGAACACCGGGGAGCTGTTTTTT.

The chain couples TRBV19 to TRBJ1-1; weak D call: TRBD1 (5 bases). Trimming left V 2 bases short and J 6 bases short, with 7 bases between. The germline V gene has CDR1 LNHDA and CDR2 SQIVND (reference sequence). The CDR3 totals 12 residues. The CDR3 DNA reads TGTGCCAGTAGTATAACCAGGGCTGAAGCTTTCTTT. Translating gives CASSITRAEAFF.

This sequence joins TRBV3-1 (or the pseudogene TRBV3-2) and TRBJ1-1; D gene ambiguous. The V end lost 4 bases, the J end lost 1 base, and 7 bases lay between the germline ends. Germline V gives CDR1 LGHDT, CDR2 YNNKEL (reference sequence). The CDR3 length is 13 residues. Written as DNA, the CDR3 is TGTGCCAGCAGCCCCCAACCGAACACTGAAGCTTTCTTT. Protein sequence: CASSPQPNTEAFF.

The DNA for the CDR3 is TGTGCCACCACAACCGGGAATCCAGCCTTAAGAAACTCCTACAATGAGCAGTTCTTC. Its protein is CATTTGNPALRNSYNEQFF. The chain uses TRBV5-4 and TRBJ2-1; D perhaps matches TRBD2 (5 bases). Trimming removed 9 bases at V and 0 bases at J, with 28 bases between. The V gene's germline CDR1 is SGHNT and CDR2 YYREEE (reference sequence). This CDR3 spans 19 amino acids.

CDR3 coding DNA: TGTGCCAGCAGTTCCGGGTTGAACACTGAAGCTTTCTTT. This sequence encodes CASSSGLNTEAFF. The J gene is TRBJ1-1, the V gene TRBV12-3 or TRBV12-4; no clear D. This CDR3 is 13 amino acids long. Trimming cost V 4 bases and J 0 bases, with 6 bases left between them.

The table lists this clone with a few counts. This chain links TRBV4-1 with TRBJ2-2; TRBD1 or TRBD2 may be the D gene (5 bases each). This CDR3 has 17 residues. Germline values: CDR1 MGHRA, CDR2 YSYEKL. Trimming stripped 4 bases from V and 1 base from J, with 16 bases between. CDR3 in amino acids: CASSPGSGTGNTGELFF. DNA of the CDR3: TGCGCCAGCAGCCCAGGGTCCGGGACGGGGAACACCGGGGAGCTGTTTTTT.

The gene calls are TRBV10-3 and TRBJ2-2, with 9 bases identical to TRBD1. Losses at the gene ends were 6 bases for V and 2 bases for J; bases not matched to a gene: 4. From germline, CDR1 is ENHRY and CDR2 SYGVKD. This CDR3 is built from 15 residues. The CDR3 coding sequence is TGTGCCATCAGGGGACAGGGACTAAACACCGGGGAGCTGTTTTTT. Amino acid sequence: CAIRGQGLNTGELFF.

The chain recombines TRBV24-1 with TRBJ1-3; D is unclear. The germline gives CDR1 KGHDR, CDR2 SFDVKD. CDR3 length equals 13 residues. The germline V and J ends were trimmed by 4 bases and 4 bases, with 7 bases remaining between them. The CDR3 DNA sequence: TGTGCCACCAGTGACCACCCCGGAAACACCATATATTTT. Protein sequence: CATSDHPGNTIYF.

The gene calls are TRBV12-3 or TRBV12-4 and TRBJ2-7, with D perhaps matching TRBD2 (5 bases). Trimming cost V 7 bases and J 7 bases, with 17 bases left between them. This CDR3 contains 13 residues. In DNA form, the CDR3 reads TGTGCCAGCAAGTACTCCCAAGGGAGTGAGCAGTACTTC. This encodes CASKYSQGSEQYF.

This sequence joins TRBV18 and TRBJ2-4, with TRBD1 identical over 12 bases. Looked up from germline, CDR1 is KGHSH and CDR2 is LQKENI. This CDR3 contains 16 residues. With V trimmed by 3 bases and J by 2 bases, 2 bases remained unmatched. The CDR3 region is CASSPGQGATKNIQYF. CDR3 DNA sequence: TGTGCCAGCTCACCGGGACAGGGGGCAACCAAAAACATTCAGTACTTC.

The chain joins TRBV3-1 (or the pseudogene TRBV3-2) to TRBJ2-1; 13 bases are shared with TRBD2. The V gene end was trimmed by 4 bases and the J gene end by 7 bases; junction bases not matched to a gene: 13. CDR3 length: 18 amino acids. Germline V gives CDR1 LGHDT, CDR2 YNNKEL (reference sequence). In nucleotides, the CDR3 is TGTGCCAGCAGCCTGAGGTCTTTTCGGACTAGCGGGAGTAATGAGCAGTTCTTC. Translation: CASSLRSFRTSGSNEQFF.